In its sample, the clone carrying this TCR beta chain was seen a few times. The target antigen is unknown. This sample was included in a study of metastatic and nonmetastatic thyroid tumors. Study at large: The study looked at repertoires side by side in blood and in tumor or nodule tissue from malignant and benign thyroid patients.

Regarding the study as a whole: Versus benign nodules, malignant thyroid tumors reportedly had significantly higher TCR beta diversity, in blood and tumor.

This CDR3 has 13 residues. Germline V gene lookup returns CDR1 LNHDA and CDR2 SQIVND (reference sequence). Trimming shortened V by 3 bases and J by 4 bases, and 9 bases separated the two germline ends. Study processing details: The study's classifier, a distant-metastasis tool for papillary thyroid cancer, was built using CDR3 differences across clinicopathological groups. Using MiXCR, TCRdb reanalyzed the PCR reads. For this entry, the V and J calls and clone size follow TCRdb and not the study's own pipeline. The data hold 34,000 or so clones, with around 19% observed a single time. Thyroid surgery had not been preceded by any treatment in any patient.

This sequence joins TRBV19 and TRBJ2-5; a weak D match, TRBD2 (6 bases). Sample: blood. This TCR was recovered from a female donor with papillary thyroid cancer or a benign thyroid nodule (not recorded which). Some clones in this sample may be carry-over from other donors' samples. The CDR3 coding sequence is TGTGCCAGTAGTATGATGGGAGGAGAGACCCAGTACTTC. Protein sequence: CASSMMGGETQYF.